The 3 T cell receptor beta chains listed next were all sequenced from one sample in a study of cytomegalovirus exposure and HLA in healthy donors. PCR primers comprised 60 Vbeta and 13 Jbeta primers. The repertoire was sequenced with immunoSEQ multiplex PCR; TCRdb's copy has only in-frame clones and lacks some. This table has about 98,000 clones, roughly 77% appearing once. Sample: PBMCs. Receptors originate from a man between 40 and 49 years old in good health and CMV-seronegative.

The gene calls are TRBV10-3 and TRBJ2-7, with a possible D match to TRBD1 (6 bases). CDR3 size: 13 residues. Trimming left V 4 bases short and J 3 bases short, with 10 bases between. Germline-derived CDR1 and CDR2 are ENHRY and SYGVKD. In DNA, the CDR3 is TGTGCCATCAGTGCACAGGGAAGCTACGAGCAGTACTTC. It translates to CAISAQGSYEQYF.

The chain combines TRBV6-6 with TRBJ2-3; D remains unclear. V was cut by 5 bases and J by 3 bases, with 15 bases left in between. The CDR3 extends over 15 amino acids. Per the germline V gene, CDR1 is MNHNY and CDR2 is SVGAGI (reference sequence). In nucleotides, the CDR3 is TGTGCCAGCAGTAAACAGCCTGCTGATACAGATACGCAGTATTTT. Translating gives CASSKQPADTDTQYF.

This clone was detected once. This rearrangement joins TRBV18 to TRBJ1-1; TRBD1 might be the D (6 bases). The germline gives CDR1 KGHSH, CDR2 LQKENI. This CDR3 is 16 amino acids long. Trimming stripped 2 bases from V and 3 bases from J, with 16 bases between. CDR3 nucleotides: TGTGCCAGCTCACCAAAACAGGGAATGGAGCACACTGAAGCTTTCTTT. It specifies CASSPKQGMEHTEAFF.